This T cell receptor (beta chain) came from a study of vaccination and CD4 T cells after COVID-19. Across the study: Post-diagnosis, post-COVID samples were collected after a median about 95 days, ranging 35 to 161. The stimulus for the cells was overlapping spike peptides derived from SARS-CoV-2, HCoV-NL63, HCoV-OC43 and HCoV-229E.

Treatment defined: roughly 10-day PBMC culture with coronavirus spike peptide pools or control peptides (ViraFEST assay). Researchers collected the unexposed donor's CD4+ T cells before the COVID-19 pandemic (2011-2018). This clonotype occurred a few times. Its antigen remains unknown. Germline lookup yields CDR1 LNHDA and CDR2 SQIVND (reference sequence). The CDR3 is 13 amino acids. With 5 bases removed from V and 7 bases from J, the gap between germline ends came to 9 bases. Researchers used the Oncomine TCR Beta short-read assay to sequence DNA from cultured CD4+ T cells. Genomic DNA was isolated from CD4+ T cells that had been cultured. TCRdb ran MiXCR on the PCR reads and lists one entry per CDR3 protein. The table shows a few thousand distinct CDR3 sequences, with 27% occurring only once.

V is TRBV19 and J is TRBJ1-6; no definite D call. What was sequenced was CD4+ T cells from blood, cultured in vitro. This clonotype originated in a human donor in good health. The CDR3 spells CASSGRENSPLHF. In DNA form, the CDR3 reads TGTGCCAGTAGTGGGCGAGAGAATTCACCCCTCCACTTT. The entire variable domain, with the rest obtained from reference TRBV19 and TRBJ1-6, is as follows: DGGITQSPKYLFRKEGQNVTLSCEQNLNHDAMYWYRQDPGQGLRLIYYSQIVNDFQKGDIAEGYSVSREKKESFPLTVTSAQKNPTAFYLCASSGRENSPLHFGNGTRLTVT.